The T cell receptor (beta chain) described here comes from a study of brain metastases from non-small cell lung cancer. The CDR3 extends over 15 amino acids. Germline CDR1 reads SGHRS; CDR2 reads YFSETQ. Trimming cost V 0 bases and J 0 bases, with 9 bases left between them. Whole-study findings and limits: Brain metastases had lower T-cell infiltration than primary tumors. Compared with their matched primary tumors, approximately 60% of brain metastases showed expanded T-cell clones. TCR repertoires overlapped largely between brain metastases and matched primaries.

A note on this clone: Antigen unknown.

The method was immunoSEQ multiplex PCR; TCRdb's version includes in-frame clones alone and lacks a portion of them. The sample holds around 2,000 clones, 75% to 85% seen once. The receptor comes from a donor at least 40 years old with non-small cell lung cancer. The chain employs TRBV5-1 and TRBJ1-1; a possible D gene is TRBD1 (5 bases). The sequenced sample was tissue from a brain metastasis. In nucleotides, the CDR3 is TGCGCCAGCAGCTTGGGGAGAGGGGTGAACACTGAAGCTTTCTTT. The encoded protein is CASSLGRGVNTEAFF.